These 31 T cell receptor beta chains came from one sample sequenced in a study of PD-1 blockade in classical Hodgkin lymphoma. Profiled with immunoSEQ multiplex PCR; TCRdb holds only in-frame clones, not every one. The table shows 20,000 to 25,000 clones, with approximately 70% occurring only once. Every single patient, without exception, relapsed after autologous stem cell transplantation, and brentuximab vedotin exposure varied. The sample in question was peripheral blood mononuclear cells (PBMCs), obtained at baseline. The origin of the receptors is a human donor with classical Hodgkin lymphoma.

This chain joins TRBV13 and TRBJ2-5; 9 positions agree with TRBD1. The germline V gene encodes CDR1 PRHDT and CDR2 FYEKMQ (reference sequence). V was pared by 4 bases and J by 4 bases, with 7 bases of the junction left unmatched. This CDR3 has 15 residues. CDR3 region: CASSSRTGGGETQYF. The CDR3, as DNA: TGTGCCAGCAGCTCCCGAACAGGGGGCGGAGAGACCCAGTACTTC. The full variable domain, rest sourced from reference TRBV13 and TRBJ2-5, is AAGVIQSPRHLIKEKRETATLKCYPIPRHDTVYWYQQGPGQDPQFLISFYEKMQSDKGSIPDRFSAQQFSDYHSELNMSSLELGDSALYFCASSSRTGGGETQYFGPGTRLLVL.

This chain joins TRBV19 and TRBJ1-1; D is uncertain. From germline, CDR1 is LNHDA and CDR2 SQIVND (reference sequence). Trimming pared 1 base from V and 1 base from J, leaving 4 bases between. CDR3 length: 13 residues. CDR3 residues: CASSIVPNTEAFF. The CDR3 region has the DNA TGTGCCAGTAGTATAGTACCGAACACTGAAGCTTTCTTT.

By its share, this clone is medium-sized (0.01 to 0.1%). The CDR3 sequence: CASSQFIAVFHEQYF. CDR3 in DNA: TGCGCCAGCAGCCAATTCATAGCGGTGTTCCACGAGCAGTACTTC. The chain couples TRBV4-3 to TRBJ2-7; possible D gene TRBD2, 6 bases. Trimming pared 2 bases from V and 5 bases from J, leaving 16 bases between. CDR3 length: 15 amino acids. In germline, CDR1 is LGHNA, CDR2 YSLEER.

This clone was counted only a few times. The genes are TRBV29-1 and TRBJ2-3; D is uncertain. This CDR3 comprises 14 residues. Trimming pared 6 bases from V and 6 bases from J, leaving 19 bases between. The V gene's germline CDR1 is SQVTM and CDR2 ANQGSEA. This CDR3 reads CSVDSTGDFDTQYF. The CDR3 nucleotides read TGCAGCGTCGACTCCACCGGAGACTTTGATACGCAGTATTTT.

The J gene is TRBJ1-1, the V gene TRBV4-2; TRBD1 might be the D (5 bases). The germline CDR1 and CDR2 sequences are LGHNA and YNFKEQ. V was shortened by 0 bases and J by 0 bases, with 11 bases between the two germline ends. The length of the CDR3 is 16 residues. The CDR3 DNA follows: TGTGCCAGCAGCCAAGAGGGGGGGACCATGAACACTGAAGCTTTCTTT. Its translation is CASSQEGGTMNTEAFF.

The CDR3 here is CASSRLETQYF. CDR3 coding DNA: TGTGCCAGCAGCCGCTTGGAGACCCAGTACTTC. This sequence joins TRBV7-9 and TRBJ2-5, with D uncertain. The ends were cut back, 5 bases at V and 5 bases at J, with 6 bases in the middle. This CDR3 is 11 amino acids long. Germline assignment: CDR1 SEHNR and CDR2 FQNEAQ (reference sequence).

This clone was observed a few times. This chain uses TRBV7-9 with TRBJ1-3, with D perhaps matching TRBD1 (6 bases). CDR1 is SEHNR, CDR2 FQNEAQ, per germline (reference sequence). The CDR3 consists of 16 residues. Trimming cost V 5 bases and J 3 bases, with 17 bases left between them. The CDR3 here is CASSTWDISNGNTIYF. In DNA, the CDR3 is TGTGCCAGCAGCACATGGGACATTAGTAATGGAAACACCATATATTTT.

This clone is classed as medium-sized. The V and J genes are TRBV25-1 and TRBJ1-3; 9 bases match TRBD1. Germline CDR1 is MGHDK and CDR2 is SYGVNS. Germline trimming cut 2 bases from V and 3 bases from J; bases unmatched to any gene: 5. The CDR3 is 16 residues long. CDR3 residues: CASSETGQGYGNTIYF. The CDR3 DNA is TGTGCCAGCAGTGAAACGGGACAGGGTTATGGAAACACCATATATTTT.

The rearrangement joins TRBV2 to TRBJ2-6; no clear D. The V and J ends lost 3 bases and 0 bases respectively, with 12 bases between them. In germline, CDR1 is SNHLY, CDR2 FYNNEI. The CDR3 contains 17 residues. CDR3 DNA sequence: TGTGCCAGCAGTGATGAGGCAACTTACTCTGGGGCCAACGTCCTGACTTTC. Amino acid sequence: CASSDEATYSGANVLTF.

This clone is termed medium-sized (0.01 to 0.1%). The chain links TRBV6-1 to TRBJ1-5; TRBD1 is a possible D gene (6 bases). Trimming shortened V by 4 bases and J by 5 bases, and 12 bases separated the two germline ends. Germline CDR1 MNHNS, CDR2 SASEGT. The CDR3 is 14 amino acids. The DNA for the CDR3 is TGTGCCAGCAGTGTGACAGGAGAAGATCAGCCCCAGCATTTT. It yields the protein CASSVTGEDQPQHF.

By share, this clone ranks as medium-sized (0.01 to 0.1%). CDR3 amino acids: CASSYSWGGGETQYF. CDR3 bases: TGTGCCAGCAGTTACTCGTGGGGGGGAGGGGAGACCCAGTACTTC. This chain connects TRBV6-6 to TRBJ2-5; 7 bases agree with TRBD2. The CDR3 has 15 residues. The trim removed 0 bases at V and 5 bases at J, leaving 6 bases unmatched. The germline V gene encodes CDR1 MNHNY and CDR2 SVGAGI (reference sequence).

The genes are TRBV15 and TRBJ1-2; 8 nucleotides agree with TRBD1. V shed 5 bases, J shed 2 bases, and the junction held 7 bases outside the gene matches. The germline V gene encodes CDR1 LNHNV and CDR2 YYDKDF (reference sequence). The CDR3 has 15 residues. In DNA form, the CDR3 reads TGTGCCACCAGCGTCGGGACAGGACTCAACTATGGCTACACCTTC. Encoded protein: CATSVGTGLNYGYTF.

This clone has a handful of counts. The V gene is TRBV27, the J gene TRBJ1-2; 8 bases line up with TRBD1. V lost 5 bases and J lost 5; bases outside the gene matches: 10. The CDR3 is made up of 15 amino acids. From germline, CDR1 is MNHEY and CDR2 SMNVEV (reference sequence). The DNA of the CDR3 is TGTGCCAGCAGTCCGTGGACAGGGAAAGAGTATGGCTACACCTTC. Protein product: CASSPWTGKEYGYTF.

The chain employs TRBV5-1 and TRBJ1-2, with D perhaps TRBD1 (6 bases). Germline values: CDR1 SGHRS, CDR2 YFSETQ. The CDR3 sequence is 15 residues long. Trimming removed 1 base from V and 3 bases from J, with 13 bases in between. The DNA for the CDR3 is TGCGCCAGCAGCTTGTCAGCAGGGGAAGACTATGGCTACACCTTC. The encoded protein is CASSLSAGEDYGYTF. The entire variable domain, with the rest obtained from reference TRBV5-1 and TRBJ1-2, is as follows: KAGVTQTPRYLIKTRGQQVTLSCSPISGHRSVSWYQQTPGQGLQFLFEYFSETQRNKGNFPGRFSGRQFSNSRSEMNVSTLELGDSALYLCASSLSAGEDYGYTFGSGTRLTVV.

This clone was seen a few times. V and J are TRBV4-1 and TRBJ2-6; the D is unclear. Per germline, CDR1 MGHRA and CDR2 YSYEKL. V gave up 4 bases and J gave up 4 bases, with 14 bases separating them. There are 16 residues in the CDR3. CDR3 bases: TGCGCCAGCAGCCTAGCCATAGGAATAGGGGCCAACGTCCTGACTTTC. It encodes CASSLAIGIGANVLTF.

The chain has TRBV6-6 and TRBJ2-5; 7 positions agree with TRBD2. This CDR3 is built from 16 residues. V shed 4 bases, J shed 5 bases, and the junction held 13 bases outside the gene matches. The germline CDR1 and CDR2 sequences are MNHNY and SVGAGI (reference sequence). The CDR3, as DNA: TGTGCCAGCAGTTTTCTGCGGAGCGGGGTGGCGGAGACCCAGTACTTC. Translation gives CASSFLRSGVAETQYF.

The V and J genes are TRBV19 and TRBJ2-7; the D is unclear. Germline V lookup: CDR1 LNHDA, CDR2 SQIVND (reference sequence). V lost 5 bases and J 4 bases, leaving 9 bases between the germline ends. The CDR3 totals 12 residues. CDR3 protein: CASSGTQYEQYF. DNA of the CDR3: TGTGCCAGTAGTGGTACCCAATACGAGCAGTACTTC.

The chain joins TRBV19 to TRBJ1-2, with no clear D. Germline CDR1 is LNHDA and CDR2 is SQIVND (reference sequence). CDR3 length: 11 amino acids. Trimming stripped 2 bases from V and 10 bases from J, with 8 bases between. This CDR3 is CASSILGVYTF. CDR3 coding DNA: TGTGCCAGTAGTATACTGGGTGTCTACACCTTC.

This clone came up a few times. The rearrangement joins TRBV5-1 to TRBJ2-2; D unclear. CDR3 size: 14 residues. Germline-derived CDR1 and CDR2 are SGHRS and YFSETQ. The V gene lost 6 bases and the J gene lost 6 bases, with 15 bases spanning the gap. The CDR3: CASNGVFGSGELFF. CDR3 coding DNA: TGCGCCAGCAACGGCGTTTTCGGGTCCGGGGAGCTGTTTTTT.

The chain links TRBV10-2 to TRBJ2-5, with D maybe TRBD2 (7 bases). The germline V gene encodes CDR1 WSHSY and CDR2 SAAADI. The CDR3 is made up of 15 amino acids. Trimming shortened V by 2 bases and J by 4 bases, and 14 bases separated the two germline ends. CDR3 nucleotide sequence: TGCGCCAGCAGTGAGGTGGGGGGGCCCTCAGAGACCCAGTACTTC. Encoded protein: CASSEVGGPSETQYF.

This chain uses TRBV7-9 with TRBJ2-3; 10 bases are shared with TRBD2. CDR3 length: 15 residues. Germline lookup yields CDR1 SEHNR and CDR2 FQNEAQ (reference sequence). Trimming at V came to 7 bases and at J to 2 bases, leaving 6 bases not matched to a gene. The CDR3 coding sequence is TGTGCCAGCATTAACCTAGCGGGGGTCACAGATACGCAGTATTTT. Translating gives CASINLAGVTDTQYF.

The V gene is TRBV28, the J gene TRBJ1-2; 10 positions match TRBD1. Germline CDR1 MDHEN, CDR2 SYDVKM. V was clipped by 8 bases and J by 4 bases; unmatched bases: 1. This CDR3 comprises 12 residues. CDR3 region: CASGDRGYGYTF. The CDR3 nucleotides are TGTGCCAGCGGGGACAGGGGCTATGGCTACACCTTC.

This chain connects TRBV7-2 to TRBJ2-5; D is possibly TRBD1 or TRBD2 (5 bases each). This CDR3 contains 15 residues. Trimming took off 5 bases at V and 2 bases at J, with 15 bases between the two ends. Germline CDR1 SGHTA, CDR2 FQGNSA. The CDR3 DNA reads TGTGCCAGCAGCCCTTATGGGGGTACTCAAGAGACCCAGTACTTC. Amino acid sequence: CASSPYGGTQETQYF.

Worth noting for this clone: At one end the junction does not follow the germline gene, possibly because of a read error. V and J are TRBV2 and TRBJ2-7, with 10 nucleotides matching TRBD1. CDR3 size: 13 residues. Germline lookup yields CDR1 SNHLY and CDR2 FYNNEI. The CDR3 is CAGRDRGGYEQYF. CDR3 DNA sequence: TGTGCCGGCAGGGACAGGGGAGGATACGAGCAGTACTTC. The full variable domain, with the rest looked up from reference TRBV2 and TRBJ2-7, is EPEVTQTPSHQVTQMGQEVILRCVPISNHLYFYWYRQILGQKVEFLVSFYNNEISEKSEIFDDQFSVERPDGSNFTLKIRSTKLEDSAMYFCAGRDRGGYEQYFGPGTRLTVT.

This clone was observed once. The chain uses TRBV4-1 and TRBJ1-5; a weak D match, TRBD1 (5 bases). The germline CDR1 and CDR2 sequences are MGHRA and YSYEKL. CDR3 length equals 14 residues. Deletions cut 4 bases from V and 6 bases from J, with 13 bases between. CDR3 amino acids: CASSPQGLGQPQHF. The CDR3 coding sequence is TGCGCCAGCAGCCCTCAGGGATTGGGTCAGCCCCAGCATTTT.

This chain uses TRBV9 with TRBJ2-1; TRBD2 agrees at 9 bases. Trimming cost V 1 base and J 6 bases; bases outside gene matches: 5. The CDR3 extends over 15 amino acids. Germline V gene data show CDR1 as SGDLS and CDR2 as YYNGEE. The CDR3 DNA follows: TGTGCCAGCAGCGTAAGGGCGGGGGGGCTCAATGAGCAGTTCTTC. It codes for CASSVRAGGLNEQFF.

The V gene is TRBV19, the J gene TRBJ1-5; no clear D. Germline lookup yields CDR1 LNHDA and CDR2 SQIVND (reference sequence). The CDR3 extends over 16 amino acids. With 7 bases removed from V and 0 bases from J, the gap between germline ends came to 16 bases. CDR3 coding DNA: TGTGCCAGTAAAGAGACGGCCGACTATAGCAATCAGCCCCAGCATTTT. Protein: CASKETADYSNQPQHF.

This clone has only a few counts. The J gene is TRBJ1-1, the V gene TRBV7-9; no definite D call. Germline V gene data show CDR1 as SEHNR and CDR2 as FQNEAQ (reference sequence). With 10 bases removed from V and 2 bases from J, the gap between germline ends came to 17 bases. The CDR3 has 14 residues. CDR3 in amino acids: CATVPPRFNTEAFF. The CDR3 region has the DNA TGTGCCACCGTCCCTCCCAGGTTCAACACTGAAGCTTTCTTT.

The chain joins TRBV6-5 to TRBJ1-2; possible D gene TRBD1, 5 bases. This CDR3 spans 13 amino acids. Germline CDR1 reads MNHEY; CDR2 reads SVGAGI. Trimming shortened V by 5 bases and J by 4 bases, and 11 bases separated the two germline ends. Here the CDR3 reads CASSLDMGYGYTF. The CDR3 DNA is TGTGCCAGCAGTCTGGACATGGGCTATGGCTACACCTTC.

The chain links TRBV5-1 to TRBJ2-7, with D possibly TRBD2 on 5 matching bases. Germline V gene data show CDR1 as SGHRS and CDR2 as YFSETQ. The CDR3 length is 15 residues. Trimming removed 4 bases at V and 0 bases at J, with 14 bases between. As DNA, the CDR3 is TGCGCCAGCAGCCCGGGATGGGCGAACTCCTACGAGCAGTACTTC. This translates into CASSPGWANSYEQYF.

The rearrangement links TRBV5-4 to TRBJ2-1; TRBD2 aligns across 10 bases. J gave up 2 bases and V 1 base, and 3 bases lay outside the gene matches. Germline CDR1 and CDR2: SGHNT and YYREEE (reference sequence). This CDR3 spans 16 amino acids. CDR3 sequence (DNA): TGTGCCAGCAGCTTGACTAGCGGGGCAACCTACAATGAGCAGTTCTTC. Translating it yields CASSLTSGATYNEQFF.